The T cell receptor beta chain described here comes from a study of OX40 agonist ivuxolimab in advanced cancers. Generated by immunoSEQ multiplex PCR, the TCRdb table keeps only in-frame clones and is missing some. The profile shows about 38,000 clones, around four fifths of them singletons. Trimming took 2 bases from V and 4 from J; bases not matched to a gene: 4. This CDR3 spans 14 amino acids. CDR1 and CDR2 from the germline V gene are MNHEY and SVGAGI. The input for sequencing was CD4+ or CD8+ T cells sorted from blood, taken in a trial of the OX40 agonist ivuxolimab. The chain employs TRBV6-5 and TRBJ2-7; 8 nucleotides agree with TRBD1. The receptor's source is an adult with an advanced solid tumor such as melanoma, head and neck, liver or kidney cancer. The CDR3 loop is CASSYDRGGYEQYF. Written as DNA, the CDR3 is TGTGCCAGCAGTTACGACAGGGGCGGATACGAGCAGTACTTC.